The sequence of this TCR beta chain was determined in a study of technical replicates of blood from a few donors. TCRdb's copy holds only in-frame clones and misses some; the assay was immunoSEQ multiplex PCR. Found here are roughly 71,000 clones, roughly 90% of them singletons; the top ten hold approximately 0.39%. The CDR3 is 15 amino acids. V gave up 0 bases and J gave up 8 bases, with 14 bases separating them. The V gene's germline CDR1 is SGHNT and CDR2 YENEEA. This sequence was found in a human donor in good health. V and J are TRBV11-3 and TRBJ1-3, with TRBD1 as a possible D gene (6 bases). The sample taken for sequencing was T cells isolated from PBMCs. Written as DNA, the CDR3 is TGTGCCAGCAGCTTAGAAACAGGGTCGGCGGACACCATATATTTT. This sequence encodes CASSLETGSADTIYF. The full variable domain, completed using reference TRBV11-3 and TRBJ1-3, is EAGVVQSPRYKIIEKKQPVAFWCNPISGHNTLYWYLQNLGQGPELLIRYENEEAVDDSQLPKDRFSAERLKGVDSTLKIQPAELGDSAVYLCASSLETGSADTIYFGEGSWLTVV.